The source of this TCR beta chain is a study of T-cell reconstitution after alpha-beta-depleted transplantation in children. There are 16 residues in the CDR3. The germline V gene encodes CDR1 SGHDT and CDR2 YYEEEE. The V and J ends lost 3 bases and 7 bases, in that order; junction bases with no gene match: 10. TCRbeta library construction was performed incorporating unique molecular identifiers. TCRdb re-derived calls from the PCR reads in MiXCR, one entry per CDR3 protein. The profile shows approximately 400,000 distinct CDR3 sequences, about a tenth of them singletons. V and J are TRBV5-6 and TRBJ2-2; TRBD1 matches 9 bases. The source was PBMCs from the stem cell graft donor, collected from the stem cell graft. The TCR sequence derives from a human donor who donated a stem cell graft to a child with acute myeloid leukemia. CDR3 sequence (DNA): TGTGCCAGCAGCTCGATAAGGACAGGGGTTGGCGGGGAGCTGTTTTTT. It specifies CASSSIRTGVGGELFF.